This T cell receptor beta chain was documented in a study of T cells in women clearing cervical HPV infection. Some clones are missing from TCRdb's copy, which holds only in-frame ones; the method was immunoSEQ multiplex PCR. This sample's table has tens of thousands of clones. Points on this clone: From the germline J gene comes the end of the CDR3, since the read stops 3 residues before it.

V lost 4 bases and J lost 6; bases outside the gene matches: 5. The CDR3 is 14 amino acids. Germline V gene lookup returns CDR1 MNHEY and CDR2 SVGEGT. This receptor was identified in a woman aged 18-70 years with a cervical HPV16 infection that either progressed to CIN3+ or cleared (not recorded which). Source material: blood buffy coat. The genes are TRBV6-2 or TRBV6-3 and TRBJ1-4; 7 positions agree with TRBD1. CDR3 sequence: CASSLYDRDEKLFF. CDR3 DNA, as far as it was read: TGTGCCAGCAGTTTGTACGACAGGGATGAAAAA.